Given below is one TCR beta chain in context. The sample comes from a study of blood T cell repertoires in COVID-19. Study context: In each case, the material was cDNA or gDNA derived from T cells, B-cell-depleted T cells, or PBMCs.

The ends were cut back, 5 bases at V and 5 bases at J, with 15 bases in the middle. The CDR3 contains 14 residues. CDR1 is GTSNPN, CDR2 SVGIG, per germline (reference sequence). Authors' analysis steps: For nucleated cells, counts were estimated from reference gene primer amplification. Assay: immunoSEQ multiplex PCR; the TCRdb copy retains only in-frame clones and omits some. V and J calls and clone size are as listed in that table; D and trimming were resolved from the DNA. The table shows about 190,000 clones, with nearly 90% occurring only once. Sequencing was carried out using peripheral blood. The chain carries TRBV30 and TRBJ2-2; tentative D call: TRBD2 (5 bases). This TCR was sampled from a man aged 55 to 70 with active or convalescent COVID-19. The CDR3 is CAWSPGYLTGELFF. The CDR3 DNA sequence: TGTGCCTGGTCCCCGGGGTACCTTACCGGGGAGCTGTTTTTT.